This is a list of T cell receptor beta chains from one sample in a study of identical twins. MiXCR was run by TCRdb on the 5' RACE reads, yielding one entry per CDR3 protein. The top ten hold 40% to 45% of the sample, which has approximately 190,000 distinct CDR3 sequences, more than 15% seen once. The data were also submitted as part of a second study, on T cells expressing NK-cell markers.

Sequenced: CD8+ T cells sorted from blood. These receptors were collected from a woman under 30 in good health. Each CDR3 is given with its conserved first and last residue. The order of the fields is clone size, J gene, D gene, V gene, CDR3 protein, CDR3 DNA. D genes are given only for firm matches. Expanded clones are given a class, and other clones once, few, many or no size at all.

>NA|TRBJ2-2|NA|TRBV7-9
CASSPLPGASETGELFF
TGTGCCAGCAGCCCTCTCCCCGGGGCTAGCGAAACCGGGGAGCTGTTTTTT
>NA|TRBJ1-4|TRBD1|TRBV12-3/TRBV12-4
CASSGDRDTREKLFF
TGTGCCAGCAGCGGTGACAGGGACACTAGGGAAAAACTGTTTTTT
>NA|TRBJ2-4|NA|TRBV20-1
CSAEDREGATGIAKNIQYF
TGCAGTGCAGAAGACAGGGAGGGGGCGACCGGGATAGCCAAAAACATTCAGTACTTC
>NA|TRBJ2-3|NA|TRBV5-5
CASSLGVAASTDTQYF
TGTGCCAGCAGCCTAGGGGTGGCAGCTAGCACAGATACGCAGTATTTT
>NA|TRBJ2-5|NA|TRBV15
CATSRDRRVTSSRGETQYF
TGTGCCACCAGCAGAGATCGGAGGGTTACTAGTTCCCGCGGGGAGACCCAGTACTTC
>few|TRBJ1-1|NA|TRBV19
CASSIGMNTEAFF
TGTGCCAGTAGTATAGGGATGAACACTGAAGCTTTCTTT
>few|TRBJ1-5|NA|TRBV27
CASSKGSQPQHF
TGTGCCAGCAGTAAGGGCTCCCAGCCCCAGCATTTT
>few|TRBJ2-7|TRBD2|TRBV2
CASSDLAGGNSYEQYF
TGTGCCAGCAGTGACCTAGCGGGAGGTAACTCCTACGAGCAGTACTTC
>few|TRBJ2-7|NA|TRBV7-8
CASSLARVGGVGYEQYF
TGTGCCAGCAGCTTAGCCAGAGTTGGGGGAGTAGGGTACGAGCAGTACTTC
>NA|TRBJ2-2|NA|TRBV19
CASTLNPGSVTGELFF
TGTGCCAGTACCCTCAACCCGGGGAGCGTCACCGGGGAGCTGTTTTTT
>few|TRBJ2-1|NA|TRBV5-1
CASSFSLGGSSYNEQFF
TGCGCCAGCAGCTTTAGTCTGGGGGGTAGCTCCTACAATGAGCAGTTCTTC
>NA|TRBJ2-7|NA|TRBV20-1
CSARGERSYEQYF
TGCAGTGCTAGGGGGGAGCGGTCCTACGAGCAGTACTTC
>NA|TRBJ2-5|TRBD2|TRBV11-2
CASSYGPAGDQETQYF
TGTGCCAGCAGCTATGGTCCAGCGGGGGACCAAGAGACCCAGTACTTC
>NA|TRBJ2-1|NA|TRBV6-5
CASSYLAGPSSYNEQFF
TGTGCCAGCAGTTACCTGGCGGGCCCGAGCTCCTACAATGAGCAGTTCTTC
>NA|TRBJ2-3|TRBD1|TRBV6-1
CASGLGTGATDTQYF
TGTGCCAGCGGACTCGGGACAGGGGCCACAGATACGCAGTATTTT
>few|TRBJ2-1|TRBD2|TRBV20-1
CSARDVLADYNEQFF
TGCAGTGCTAGAGATGTACTAGCGGACTACAATGAGCAGTTCTTC
>NA|TRBJ2-1|TRBD2|TRBV7-3
CASSPTPSGGPRRNEQFF
TGTGCCAGCAGCCCTACACCTAGCGGGGGTCCCCGCCGGAATGAGCAGTTCTTC
>many|TRBJ2-5|TRBD2|TRBV12-3/TRBV12-4
CASSPGTSQETQYF
TGTGCCAGCAGCCCCGGGACTAGCCAAGAGACCCAGTACTTC
>few|TRBJ2-7|TRBD1|TRBV7-9
CASSLTGDGSYEQYF
TGTGCCAGCAGCCTGACAGGGGATGGCTCCTACGAGCAGTACTTC
>few|TRBJ2-1|NA|TRBV7-8
CASSRILVTRNEQFF
TGTGCCAGCAGCCGTATACTCGTTACTAGGAATGAGCAGTTCTTC
>few|TRBJ2-3|TRBD1|TRBV29-1
CSVEVPDRRTDTQYF
TGCAGCGTTGAGGTCCCGGACAGGCGCACAGATACGCAGTATTTT
>NA|TRBJ1-5|NA|TRBV6-1
CASGLAGDQPQHF
TGTGCCAGCGGGTTGGCGGGGGATCAGCCCCAGCATTTT
>NA|TRBJ2-7|NA|TRBV3-1
CASSTRRATTYEQYF
TGTGCCAGCAGTACTCGGCGGGCAACGACCTACGAGCAGTACTTC
>many|TRBJ2-5|NA|TRBV7-9
CASSLSIETQYF
TGTGCCAGCAGCCTCTCCATAGAGACCCAGTACTTC
>few|TRBJ2-3|TRBD2|TRBV27
CARASGRFFQDTQYF
TGTGCCAGGGCTAGCGGGAGATTCTTCCAAGATACGCAGTATTTT
>few|TRBJ2-7|TRBD2|TRBV3-1
CASSPPGLAETYEQYF
TGTGCCAGCAGCCCCCCCGGGCTAGCGGAAACCTACGAGCAGTACTTC
>NA|TRBJ1-2|NA|TRBV25-1
CASLAGQEIFF
TGTGCCAGCCTCGCCGGGCAGGAGATCTTCTTC
>NA|TRBJ2-5|NA|TRBV9
CASSGGSSQETQYF
TGTGCCAGCAGCGGGGGCAGCTCCCAAGAGACCCAGTACTTC
>NA|TRBJ2-2|TRBD2|TRBV20-1
CSVIGGAGELFF
TGCAGTGTTATCGGGGGGGCCGGGGAGCTGTTTTTT
>NA|TRBJ2-3|NA|TRBV6-6
CASRAEVDTQYF
TGTGCCAGCAGGGCCGAGGTGGATACGCAGTATTTT
>few|TRBJ2-4|NA|TRBV6-5
CASSSHVRGIQYF
TGTGCCAGCAGTTCCCATGTCCGTGGCATTCAGTACTTC
>few|TRBJ2-2|NA|TRBV11-3
CASSGQGATGELFF
TGTGCCAGCAGCGGTCAGGGTGCCACCGGGGAGCTGTTTTTT
>NA|TRBJ2-2|TRBD2|TRBV12-3/TRBV12-4
CASTTRLAGNTGELFF
TGTGCCAGCACCACCCGACTAGCGGGGAACACCGGGGAGCTGTTTTTT
>NA|TRBJ2-7|TRBD2|TRBV7-2
CASSTTSGSTAEQYF
TGTGCCAGCAGCACTACTAGCGGGAGCACAGCCGAGCAGTACTTC
>medium-sized|TRBJ2-7|NA|TRBV5-1
CASSLCEQYF
TGCGCCAGCAGCTTGTGCGAGCAGTACTTC
>NA|TRBJ2-5|NA|TRBV12-3/TRBV12-4
CASSLDVAQYF
TGTGCCAGCAGTTTAGACGTGGCCCAGTACTTC
>NA|TRBJ2-2|NA|TRBV21-1
CASSKRRKLFF
TGTGCCAGCAGCAAAAGGAGGAAGCTGTTTTTT
>NA|TRBJ2-7|NA|TRBV30
CAWNHGYEQYF
TGTGCCTGGAACCACGGCTACGAGCAGTACTTC
>few|TRBJ2-2|NA|TRBV20-1
CSVRQENTGELFF
TGCAGTGTAAGGCAGGAGAACACCGGGGAGCTGTTTTTT
>few|TRBJ2-1|NA|TRBV27
CASTVDPWGEQFF
TGTGCCAGCACTGTGGACCCTTGGGGTGAGCAGTTCTTC